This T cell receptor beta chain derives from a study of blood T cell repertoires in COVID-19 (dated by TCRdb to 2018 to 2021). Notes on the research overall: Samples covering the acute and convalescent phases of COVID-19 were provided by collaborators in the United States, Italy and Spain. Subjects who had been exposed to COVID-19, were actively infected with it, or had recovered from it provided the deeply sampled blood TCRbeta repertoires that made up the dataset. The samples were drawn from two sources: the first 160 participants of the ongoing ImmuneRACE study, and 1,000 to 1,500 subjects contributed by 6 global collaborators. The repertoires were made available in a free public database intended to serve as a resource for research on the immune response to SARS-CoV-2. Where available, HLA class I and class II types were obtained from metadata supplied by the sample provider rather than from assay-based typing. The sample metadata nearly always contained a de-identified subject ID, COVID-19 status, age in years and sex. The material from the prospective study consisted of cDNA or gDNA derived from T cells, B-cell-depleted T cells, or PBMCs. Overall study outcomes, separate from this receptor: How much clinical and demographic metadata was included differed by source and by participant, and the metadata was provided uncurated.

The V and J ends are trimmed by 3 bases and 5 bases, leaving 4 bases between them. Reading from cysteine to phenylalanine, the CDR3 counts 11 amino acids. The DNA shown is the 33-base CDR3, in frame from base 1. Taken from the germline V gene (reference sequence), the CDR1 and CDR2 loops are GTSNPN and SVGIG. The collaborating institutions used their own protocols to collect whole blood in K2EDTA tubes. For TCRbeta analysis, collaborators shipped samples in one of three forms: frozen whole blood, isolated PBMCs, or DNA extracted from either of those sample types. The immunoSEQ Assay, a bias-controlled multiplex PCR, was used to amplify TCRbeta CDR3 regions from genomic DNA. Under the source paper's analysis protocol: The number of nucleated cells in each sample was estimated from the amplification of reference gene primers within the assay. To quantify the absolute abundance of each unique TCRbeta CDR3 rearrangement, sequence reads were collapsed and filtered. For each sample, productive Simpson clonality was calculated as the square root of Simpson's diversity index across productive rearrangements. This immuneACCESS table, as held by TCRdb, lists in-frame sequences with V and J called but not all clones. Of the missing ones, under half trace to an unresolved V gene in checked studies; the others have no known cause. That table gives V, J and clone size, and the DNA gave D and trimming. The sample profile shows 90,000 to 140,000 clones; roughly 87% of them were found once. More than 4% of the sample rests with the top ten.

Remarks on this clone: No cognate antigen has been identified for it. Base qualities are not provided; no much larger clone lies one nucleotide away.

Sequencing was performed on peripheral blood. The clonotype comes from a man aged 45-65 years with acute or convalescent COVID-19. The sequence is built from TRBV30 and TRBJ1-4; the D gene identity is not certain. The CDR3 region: CAWSPNEKLFF. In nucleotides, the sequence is TGTGCCTGGAGCCCGAATGAAAAACTGTTTTTT.